This T cell receptor beta chain was found in a study of cytomegalovirus exposure and HLA in healthy donors. The PCR contained 60 Vbeta and 13 Jbeta primers. Some clones are missing from TCRdb's copy, which holds only in-frame ones; the method was immunoSEQ multiplex PCR. In the table there are around 170,000 clones, about 84% of which are singletons. As to this clone: Antigen specificity is unknown.

Study-wide points: The study dropped some indistinguishable V segments, TRBV6-2 and TRBV6-3 among them. For most TCR sequences rarity was the rule, although some public TCRs occurred in many donors. Over 15,000 TCR beta sequences were associated with HLA alleles at 0.05 false discovery rate in a later analysis. An analysis done earlier found most TCR beta V segments productive about 87% or about 30% of the time.

Trimming pared 0 bases from V and 8 bases from J, leaving 12 bases between. The CDR3 has 15 residues. CDR1 SGDLS and CDR2 YYNGEE come from the germline V gene. The chain joins TRBV9 to TRBJ1-6; TRBD1 might be the D (6 bases). The sequenced sample consisted of PBMCs. The TCR comes from a man aged 45-65 years in good health and CMV-seropositive. The CDR3 DNA is TGTGCCAGCAGCGTAGGGGGGAGGGGGGATTCACCCCTCCACTTT. Protein sequence: CASSVGGRGDSPLHF.